The 15 T cell receptor beta chains below were found in one sample sequenced in a study of tumor-infiltrating lymphocytes in primary liver carcinoma. Unsorted bulk tissue (roughly 18-32 mg) underwent RNA and DNA co-extraction. The input was around 530 ng total RNA; TCR beta cDNA was made from it with a constant-region primer. Three nested multiplex PCR rounds, a slightly modified ARM-PCR method, built the TCR beta libraries. The first two PCR rounds used TRBV1-TRBV30 primers with a Cbeta primer, roughly 10 cycles each. MiXCR was run by TCRdb on the multiplex PCR reads, yielding one entry per CDR3 protein. The top ten hold 8.4% of the sample, which has 100,000 to 150,000 distinct CDR3 sequences, under 65% seen once. Source material: liver tumor tissue from sampling region 3. Subset denoted: tumor region T3, left-lateral pole. These receptors all stem from a woman aged 55-70 years with primary liver carcinoma and hepatitis B virus infection.

CDR3 in amino acids: CASSLVSGDRSYNEQFF. CDR3 DNA sequence: TGTGCCAGCAGTTTAGTTTCGGGGGATAGGTCGTACAATGAGCAGTTCTTC. The J gene is TRBJ2-1, the V gene TRBV28; weak D call: TRBD2 (6 bases). V lost 2 bases and J lost 4, with 18 bases in between. The germline V gene encodes CDR1 MDHEN and CDR2 SYDVKM. The CDR3 has 17 residues.

A note on this clonotype: A much larger clone is a single base away; this may be a read error. This chain joins TRBV11-2 and TRBJ2-1; 7 bases align to TRBD1. The CDR3 covers 18 residues. In germline, CDR1 is SGHAT, CDR2 FQNNGV. The chain's CDR3 is CASSDRPLTLQGYNERFF. CDR3 coding DNA: TGTGCCAGCAGCGATCGACCCCTCACTCTACAGGGGTACAATGAGCGGTTCTTC.

This clonotype was seen at least ten times. The chain couples TRBV4-1 to TRBJ2-1; no reliable D call. Trimming cost V 4 bases and J 0 bases, with 4 bases left between them. The germline V gene encodes CDR1 MGHRA and CDR2 YSYEKL. The CDR3 covers 13 residues. The CDR3 sequence: CASSLDSYNEQFF. The CDR3 DNA sequence: TGCGCCAGCAGCCTCGACTCCTACAATGAGCAGTTCTTC.

Concerning this clonotype itself: One junction end does not reproduce the germline sequence, and a read error may be involved. V is TRBV28 and J is TRBJ2-1; unclear D gene. The CDR3 runs 12 residues. Germline CDR1 MDHEN, CDR2 SYDVKM. The CDR3 loop is CARSLSLNEQFF. In DNA, the CDR3 is TGTGCCCGCAGTTTATCCCTCAATGAGCAGTTCTTC.

Points on this clonotype: This sequence may be a read error, since a much larger clone differs from it by one base. The chain uses TRBV7-8 and TRBJ2-5; 7 bases are a match to TRBD2. Germline V lookup: CDR1 SGHVS, CDR2 FQNEAQ. This CDR3 contains 14 residues. V shed 4 bases, J shed 5 bases, and the junction held 7 bases outside the gene matches. The CDR3 reads CASSSIGGKETQYF. The DNA of the CDR3 is TGTGCCAGCAGCTCCATCGGGGGGAAGGAGACCCAGTACTTC.

Details on this clonotype: A much larger clone differs from this one at a single base, so this may be a read error. This CDR3 reads CASSLVRGPSYNEQFF. CDR3 DNA sequence: TGTGCCAGCAGTTTAGTTAGGGGGCCCTCCTACAATGAGCAGTTCTTC. The chain uses TRBV12-3 or TRBV12-4 and TRBJ2-1, with TRBD1 identical over 7 bases. Trimming removed 1 base from V and 0 bases from J; junction bases left unmatched: 3. This CDR3 has 16 amino acids.

As regards this clonotype: A much larger clone lies a single base off, so this may be a read error. J is TRBJ2-2 and V is TRBV13; the match to TRBD1 covers 9 bases. The length of the CDR3 is 16 residues. CDR1 and CDR2 (germline): PRHDT, FYEKMQ (reference sequence). Here the CDR3 reads CASSSPGTGYTWELFF. The CDR3 DNA reads as TGTGCCAGCAGCTCGCCCGGGACAGGGTACACCTGGGAGCTGTTTTTT.

On this clonotype itself: This may stem from a read error, because a much larger clone lies one nucleotide away. This chain connects TRBV12-3 or TRBV12-4 to TRBJ2-5, with a weak D call TRBD1 (6 bases). This CDR3 contains 13 residues. In DNA, the CDR3 is TGTGCCAGCAAGCCGGGACACCATGAGACCCAGTACTTC. Residues: CASKPGHHETQYF.

Points on this clonotype: One base away lies a much larger clone, so this may be a sequencing read error. The rearrangement links TRBV6-6 to TRBJ2-3; D may be TRBD1 (6 bases). The germline CDR1 and CDR2 sequences are MNHNY and SVGAGI (reference sequence). CDR3 size: 16 residues. The CDR3 DNA reads TGTGCCAGCTGTTACTCAGGGGCAGGGGGCACAGATACGCAGTATTTT. Translating gives CASCYSGAGGTDTQYF.

On this clonotype: A much larger clone is a single base away; this may be a read error. The chain employs TRBV29-1 and TRBJ1-5, with 7 bases matching TRBD1. Germline V CDR1 and CDR2: SQVTM, ANQGSEA. The length of the CDR3 is 13 residues. The CDR3 spells CSVGGQLNQPHHF. As DNA, the CDR3 is TGCAGCGTTGGGGGACAGTTAAATCAGCCCCATCATTTT. Filled out from reference TRBV29-1 and TRBJ1-5, the complete variable domain reads SAVISQKPSRDICQRGTSLTIQCQVDSQVTMMFWYRQQPGQSLTLIATANQGSEATYESGFVIDKFPISRPNLTFSTLTVSNMSPEDSSIYLCSVGGQLNQPHHFGDGTRLSIL.

On this clonotype: Compared with germline, one end of the junction differs, possibly owing to a read error. The chain employs TRBV11-2 and TRBJ2-3; the match to TRBD2 covers 9 bases. This CDR3 has 20 amino acids. CDR1 is SGHAT and CDR2 is FQNNGV in the germline V gene. The CDR3 is CASNLDLSGLAGEGMDTQCF. The CDR3 DNA reads TGTGCCAGCAACTTAGATCTAAGTGGGTTAGCGGGAGAAGGGATGGATACGCAGTGTTTT.

The genes are TRBV29-1 and TRBJ2-1; 10 bases map to TRBD1. Germline assignment: CDR1 SQVTM and CDR2 ANQGSEA. The CDR3 is 14 residues long. The V segment lost 8 bases and the J segment 9 bases; nucleotides outside the gene matches: 13. In DNA, the CDR3 is TGCAGCTTGAGGACAGGGGGACCCTATAGTGAGCAGTTCTTC. Translated: CSLRTGGPYSEQFF.

Turning to this clonotype: This likely comes from a read error, as the CDR3 has no conserved phenylalanine or tryptophan at its end. The DNA is left out, because the CDR3 cannot be placed on it with certainty; the CDR3 is given as TCRdb lists it. The chain employs TRBV29-1 and TRBJ2-2. The CDR3 is 11 residues long, counting both termini. CDR1 and CDR2 (germline): SQVTM, ANQGSEA. This chain's CDR3 is CSVSMAGELLL.

Comment on this clonotype: At one end the junction does not follow the germline gene, possibly because of a read error. The rearrangement uses TRBV7-9 and TRBJ2-4; D might be TRBD2 (5 bases). CDR1 and CDR2 from the germline V gene are SEHNR and FQNEAQ (reference sequence). The CDR3 runs 13 residues. The CDR3: CASIEGAKNILYF. CDR3 in DNA: TGTGCATCCATCGAGGGAGCCAAAAACATTCTGTACTTC.

Ten or more counts support this clonotype. This chain joins TRBV7-8 and TRBJ2-1; no definite D call. The CDR3 sequence is 15 residues long. With 0 bases removed from V and 0 bases from J, the gap between germline ends came to 6 bases. Germline lookup yields CDR1 SGHVS and CDR2 FQNEAQ. The CDR3 coding sequence is TGTGCCAGCAGCTTAGCGATGAGCTCCTACAATGAGCAGTTCTTC. Translating gives CASSLAMSSYNEQFF. The whole variable domain, filled in from reference TRBV7-8 and TRBJ2-1, reads GAGVSQSPRYKVAKRGQDVALRCDPISGHVSLFWYQQALGQGPEFLTYFQNEAQLDKSGLPSDRFFAERPEGSVSTLKIQRTQQEDSAVYLCASSLAMSSYNEQFFGPGTRLTVL.